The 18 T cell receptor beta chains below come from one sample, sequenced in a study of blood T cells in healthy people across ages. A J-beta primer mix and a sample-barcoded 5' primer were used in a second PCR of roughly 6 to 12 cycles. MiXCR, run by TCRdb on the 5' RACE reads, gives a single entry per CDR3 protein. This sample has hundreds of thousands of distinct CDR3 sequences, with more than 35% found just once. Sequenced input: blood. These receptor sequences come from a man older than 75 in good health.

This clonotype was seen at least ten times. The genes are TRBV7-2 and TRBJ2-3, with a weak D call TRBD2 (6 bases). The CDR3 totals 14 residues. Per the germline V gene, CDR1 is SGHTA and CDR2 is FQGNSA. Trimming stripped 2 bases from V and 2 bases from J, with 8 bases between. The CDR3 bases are TGTGCCAGCAGCTTAATAGCGGCCACAGATACGCAGTATTTT. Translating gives CASSLIAATDTQYF.

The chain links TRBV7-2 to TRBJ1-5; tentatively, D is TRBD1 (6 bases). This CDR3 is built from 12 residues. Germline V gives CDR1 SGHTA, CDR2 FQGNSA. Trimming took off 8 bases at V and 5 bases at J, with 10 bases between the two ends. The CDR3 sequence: CASGQRYQPQHF. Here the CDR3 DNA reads TGTGCCAGCGGACAGCGCTATCAGCCCCAGCATTTT.

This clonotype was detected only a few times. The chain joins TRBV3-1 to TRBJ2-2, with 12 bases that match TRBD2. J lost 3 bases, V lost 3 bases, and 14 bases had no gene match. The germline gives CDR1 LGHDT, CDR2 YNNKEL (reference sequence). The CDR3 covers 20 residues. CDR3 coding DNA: TGTGCCAGCAGCCACTCCGGGACTAGCGGGCCCCTGGGGGACACCGGGGAGCTGTTTTTT. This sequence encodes CASSHSGTSGPLGDTGELFF.

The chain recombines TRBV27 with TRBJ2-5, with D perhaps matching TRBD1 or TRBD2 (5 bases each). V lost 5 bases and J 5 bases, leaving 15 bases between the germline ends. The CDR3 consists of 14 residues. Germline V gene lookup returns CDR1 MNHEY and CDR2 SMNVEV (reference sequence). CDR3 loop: CASSVARGFETQYF. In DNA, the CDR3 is TGTGCCAGCAGTGTAGCGAGGGGCTTTGAGACCCAGTACTTC.

The CDR3 reads CSVPGGSWETQYF. The CDR3 DNA reads TGCAGCGTTCCGGGAGGTAGCTGGGAGACCCAGTACTTC. The V and J genes are TRBV29-1 and TRBJ2-5; 7 bases line up with TRBD2. Per germline, CDR1 SQVTM and CDR2 ANQGSEA. Trimming cost V 5 bases and J 5 bases; bases outside gene matches: 8. This CDR3 spans 13 amino acids.

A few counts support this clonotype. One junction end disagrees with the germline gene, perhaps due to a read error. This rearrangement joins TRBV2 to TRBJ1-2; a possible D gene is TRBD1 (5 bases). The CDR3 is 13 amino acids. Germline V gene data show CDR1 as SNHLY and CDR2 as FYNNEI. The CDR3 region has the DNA TGTGCCAGCAGGGGCAGGGAAGACTATGGCTACACCTTT. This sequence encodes CASRGREDYGYTF.

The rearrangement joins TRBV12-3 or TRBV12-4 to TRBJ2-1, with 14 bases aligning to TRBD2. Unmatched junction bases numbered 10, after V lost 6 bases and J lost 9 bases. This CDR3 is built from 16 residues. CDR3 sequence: CASRPGLAGGFGEQFF. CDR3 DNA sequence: TGTGCCAGCAGACCCGGACTAGCGGGAGGTTTCGGTGAGCAGTTCTTC.

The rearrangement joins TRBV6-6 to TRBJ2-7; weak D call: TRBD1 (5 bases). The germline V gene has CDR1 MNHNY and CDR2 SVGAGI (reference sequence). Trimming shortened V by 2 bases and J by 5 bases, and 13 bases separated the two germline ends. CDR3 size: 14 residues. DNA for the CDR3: TGTGCCAGCAGTTACCCGACAGTTCTCCACGAGCAGTACTTC. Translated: CASSYPTVLHEQYF.

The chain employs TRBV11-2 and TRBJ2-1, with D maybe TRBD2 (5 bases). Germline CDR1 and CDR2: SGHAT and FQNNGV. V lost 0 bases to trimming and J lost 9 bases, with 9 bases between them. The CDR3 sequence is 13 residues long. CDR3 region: CASSLDHAGEQFF. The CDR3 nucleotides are TGTGCCAGCAGCTTAGATCACGCGGGTGAGCAGTTCTTC.

The DNA of the CDR3 is TGTGCCAGGAGTTTACGACTTGGGGCTAGCGGGGACTACAATGAGCAGTTCTTC. Translation: CARSLRLGASGDYNEQFF. The gene calls are TRBV6-4 and TRBJ2-1, with 9 positions matching TRBD2. With V trimmed by 9 bases and J by 3 bases, 18 bases remained unmatched. CDR3 length equals 18 residues. Germline V gene sequence: CDR1 MRHNA, CDR2 SNTAGT.

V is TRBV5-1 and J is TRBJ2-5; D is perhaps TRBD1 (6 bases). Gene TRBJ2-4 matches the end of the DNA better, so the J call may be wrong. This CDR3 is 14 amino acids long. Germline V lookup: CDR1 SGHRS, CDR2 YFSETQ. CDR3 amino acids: CASSVESRGDIQYF. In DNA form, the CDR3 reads TGCGCCAGCAGTGTTGAGTCCAGGGGAGACATTCAGTACTTC.

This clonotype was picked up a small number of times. CDR3 DNA sequence: TGCAGCGTTGCTAATAGCGGGGAGCAGTTCTTC. Encoded protein: CSVANSGEQFF. The chain couples TRBV29-1 to TRBJ2-1, with 7 bases matching TRBD2. Germline V lookup: CDR1 SQVTM, CDR2 ANQGSEA. This CDR3 comprises 11 residues. Trimming took 4 bases from V and 10 from J; bases not matched to a gene: 4.

The CDR3 DNA reads TGTGCCAGCACAACGTCCGTGGGGGGCAGCGAGCAGTACTTC. Protein product: CASTTSVGGSEQYF. The genes are TRBV3-1 and TRBJ2-5, with D perhaps TRBD1 or TRBD2 (6 bases each). Gene TRBJ2-7 matches the end of the DNA better, so the J call may be wrong. CDR1 LGHDT and CDR2 YNNKEL come from the germline V gene (reference sequence). This CDR3 region has 14 residues.

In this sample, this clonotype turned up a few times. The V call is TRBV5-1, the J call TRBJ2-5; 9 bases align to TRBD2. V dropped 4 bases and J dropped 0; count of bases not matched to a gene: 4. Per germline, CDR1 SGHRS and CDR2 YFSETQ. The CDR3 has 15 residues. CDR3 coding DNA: TGCGCCAGCAGCCGGACTAGCGTTTACCAAGAGACCCAGTACTTC. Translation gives CASSRTSVYQETQYF.

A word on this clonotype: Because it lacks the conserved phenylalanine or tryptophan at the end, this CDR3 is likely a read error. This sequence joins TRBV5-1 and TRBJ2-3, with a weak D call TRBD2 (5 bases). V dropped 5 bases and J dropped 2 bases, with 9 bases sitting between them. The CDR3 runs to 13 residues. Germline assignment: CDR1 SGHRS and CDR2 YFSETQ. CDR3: CASREGVTDTQYL. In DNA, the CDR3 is TGCGCCAGCAGAGAGGGAGTCACAGATACGCAGTATTTA.

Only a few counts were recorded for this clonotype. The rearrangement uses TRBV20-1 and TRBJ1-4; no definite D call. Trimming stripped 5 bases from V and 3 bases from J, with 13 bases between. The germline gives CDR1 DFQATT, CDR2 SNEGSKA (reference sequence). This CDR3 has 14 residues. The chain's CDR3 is CSAAPSYSNEKLFF. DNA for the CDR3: TGCAGTGCTGCCCCGTCCTACTCTAATGAAAAACTGTTTTTT.

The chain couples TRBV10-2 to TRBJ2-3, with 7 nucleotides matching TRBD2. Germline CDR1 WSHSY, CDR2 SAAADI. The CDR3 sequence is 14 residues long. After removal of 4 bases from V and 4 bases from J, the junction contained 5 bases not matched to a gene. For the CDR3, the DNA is TGCGCCAGCAGTGTTAGCGGGTTGGCAGATACGCAGTATTTT. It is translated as CASSVSGLADTQYF.

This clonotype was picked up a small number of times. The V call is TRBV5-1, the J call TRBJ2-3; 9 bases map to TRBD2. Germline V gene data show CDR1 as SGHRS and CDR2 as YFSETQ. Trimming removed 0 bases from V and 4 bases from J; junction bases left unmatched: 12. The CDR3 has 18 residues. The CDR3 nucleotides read TGCGCCAGCAGCTTGGCACCCGGAAGCGGGAGGACCTCAGATACGCAGTATTTT. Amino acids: CASSLAPGSGRTSDTQYF.